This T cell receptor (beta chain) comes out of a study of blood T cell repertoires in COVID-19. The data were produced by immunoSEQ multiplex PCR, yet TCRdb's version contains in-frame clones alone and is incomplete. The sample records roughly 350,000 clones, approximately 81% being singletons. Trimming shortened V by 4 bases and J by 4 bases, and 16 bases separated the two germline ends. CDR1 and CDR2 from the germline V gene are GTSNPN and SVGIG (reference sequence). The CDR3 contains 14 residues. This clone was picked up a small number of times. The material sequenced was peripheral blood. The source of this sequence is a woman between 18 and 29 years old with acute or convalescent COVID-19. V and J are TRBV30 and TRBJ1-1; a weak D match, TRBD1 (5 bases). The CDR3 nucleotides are TGTGCCTGGACCCTCGGGACTGGGAGCACTGAAGCTTTCTTT. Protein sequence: CAWTLGTGSTEAFF.